This TCR beta chain was retrieved from a study of Tregs in tolerant kidney transplant recipients. Trimming shortened V by 1 base and J by 4 bases, and 13 bases separated the two germline ends. The CDR3 is made up of 15 amino acids. The germline CDR1 and CDR2 sequences are MNHNS and SASEGT. TCRdb keeps only in-frame clones here, not all; method: immunoSEQ multiplex PCR. The profile covers 90,000 to 150,000 clones, with almost 95% appearing a single time and approximately 0.62% taken by the ten largest. The clonotype comes from a human donor in good health. The chain combines TRBV6-1 with TRBJ1-2; D is perhaps TRBD1 (6 bases). The sample comprised CD4+ T cells from blood. The CDR3 spells CASSEEGRGGYGYTF. Here the CDR3 DNA reads TGTGCCAGCAGTGAAGAAGGGAGAGGGGGCTATGGCTACACCTTC.